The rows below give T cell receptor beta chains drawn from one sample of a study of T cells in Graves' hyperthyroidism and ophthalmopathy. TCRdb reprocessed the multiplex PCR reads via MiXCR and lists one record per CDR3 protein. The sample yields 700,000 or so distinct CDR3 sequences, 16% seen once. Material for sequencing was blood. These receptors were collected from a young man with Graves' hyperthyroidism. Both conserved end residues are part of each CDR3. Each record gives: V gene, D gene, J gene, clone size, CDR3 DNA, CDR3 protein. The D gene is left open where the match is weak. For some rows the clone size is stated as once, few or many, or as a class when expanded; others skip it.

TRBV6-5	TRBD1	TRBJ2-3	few	TGTGCCAGCAGTTACACAGGGGTAACCACAGATACGCAGTATTTT	CASSYTGVTTDTQYF
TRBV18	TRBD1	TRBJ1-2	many	TGTGCCAGCCAGCCGGGACAGGGTGATGGCTACACCTTC	CASQPGQGDGYTF
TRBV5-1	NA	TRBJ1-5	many	TGCGCCAGCAGCTTGGATGTGAATCAGCCCCAGCATTTT	CASSLDVNQPQHF
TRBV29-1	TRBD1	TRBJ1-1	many	TGCAGCGTTGGAAGGGACAGGGGAATTTGGACTGAAGCTTTCTTT	CSVGRDRGIWTEAFF
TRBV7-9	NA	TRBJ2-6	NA	TGTGCCAGCAGCTTTGAGACCGGGGCCAACGTCCTGACTTTC	CASSFETGANVLTF
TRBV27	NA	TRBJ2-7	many	TGTGCCAGCATTCGGTCGGCAGGGCGCTACGAGCAGTACTTC	CASIRSAGRYEQYF
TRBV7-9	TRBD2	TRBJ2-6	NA	TGTGCCAGCAGCTTGACTAGCGGGGGGGCTGGGGCCAACGTCCTGACTTTC	CASSLTSGGAGANVLTF
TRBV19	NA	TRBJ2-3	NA	TGTGCCAGTAGAAAGTCTAGCGGCACAGATACGCAGTATTTT	CASRKSSGTDTQYF
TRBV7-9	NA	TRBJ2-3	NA	TGTGCCAGCAGCTTTTATGGCGCAGATACGCAGTATTTT	CASSFYGADTQYF
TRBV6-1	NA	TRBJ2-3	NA	TGTGCCAGCAGTGAGGGGGATGTCGACACAGATACGCAGTATTTT	CASSEGDVDTDTQYF
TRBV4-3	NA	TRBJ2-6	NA	TGCGCCAGCAGCCAAGAGGGACACCTCCTCTCTGGGGCCAACGTCCTGACTTTC	CASSQEGHLLSGANVLTF
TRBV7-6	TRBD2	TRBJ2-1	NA	TGTGCCAGCAGCTTAGCCCGAAGCGGGAGCTACAATGAGCAGTTCTTC	CASSLARSGSYNEQFF
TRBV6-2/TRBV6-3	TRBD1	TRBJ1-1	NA	TGTGCCAGCAGAGGGACAGGGACTCACACTGAAGCTTTCTTT	CASRGTGTHTEAFF
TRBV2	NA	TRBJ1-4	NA	TGTGCCAGCAGTGGGACCAGCAGGGGAACCACTAATGAAAAACTGTTTTTT	CASSGTSRGTTNEKLFF
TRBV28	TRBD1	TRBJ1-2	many	TGTGCCAGCAGTTTATTCGGGACAGGGGGCTCCTATGGCTACACCTTC	CASSLFGTGGSYGYTF
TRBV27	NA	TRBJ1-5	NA	TGTGCCAGCAGCCCCGTATATAGCAATCAGCCCCAGCATTTT	CASSPVYSNQPQHF
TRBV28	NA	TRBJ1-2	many	TGTGCCAGCAGTCTCAGCTTGGGTGGAGCGGGCTACACCTTC	CASSLSLGGAGYTF
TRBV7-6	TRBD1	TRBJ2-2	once	TGTGCCAGCAGCATGGCCAGGGGGTCCGGGGAGCTGTTTTTT	CASSMARGSGELFF
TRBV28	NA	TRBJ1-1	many	TGTGCCCTTGGACAGCCCGGGGGCACTGAAGCTTTCTTT	CALGQPGGTEAFF
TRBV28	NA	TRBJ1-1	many	TGTGCCAGCAGCCGCCCCAGGTTCCTTACAGGCTACACTGAAGCTTTCTTT	CASSRPRFLTGYTEAFF
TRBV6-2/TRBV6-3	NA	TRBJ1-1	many	TGTGCCAGCAGTTACTCAAGGACAGCGAACACTGAAGCTTTCTTT	CASSYSRTANTEAFF
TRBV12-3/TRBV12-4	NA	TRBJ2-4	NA	TGTGCCAGCAGCCTTCAGGGGGGCTTGTCAATTCAGTACTTC	CASSLQGGLSIQYF
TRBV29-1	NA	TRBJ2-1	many	TGCAGCGCCGAGGGGGAGCGGGCCGGGGATGAGCAGTTCTTC	CSAEGERAGDEQFF
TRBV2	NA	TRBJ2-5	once	TGTGCCAGCAGTGTGCGGTGGTCGGAGACCCAGTACTTC	CASSVRWSETQYF
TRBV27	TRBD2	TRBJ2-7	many	TGTGCCAGCAGTTCCTCCTGGGCTAGCAGCGGGGACGAGCAGTACTTC	CASSSSWASSGDEQYF
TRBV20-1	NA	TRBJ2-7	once	TGCAGCGCTGGGGGGCCTTTGGATGAGCAGTACTTC	CSAGGPLDEQYF
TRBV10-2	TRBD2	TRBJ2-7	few	TGCGCCAGTCCCGGGACTAGCGGGGTCTGGGAGCAGTACTTC	CASPGTSGVWEQYF
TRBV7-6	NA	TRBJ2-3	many	TGTGCCAGCAGTTACGGATCGGGGCCAGATACGCAGTATTTT	CASSYGSGPDTQYF